This TCR beta chain comes out of a study of blood T cell repertoires in COVID-19. Those enrolled, adults aged about 18 to 95 years, came from some 23 US areas. Allocation to cohorts depended on clinical history reported by the participants. Profiling relied on immunoSEQ multiplex PCR, and the TCRdb table lists in-frame clones only, not all of them. This table holds approximately 500,000 clones, 85% to 90% found once. This clonotype was obtained from a woman between 40 and 55 years old who had recovered from COVID-19. Sequencing used PBMCs or T cells enriched from blood (not recorded which).

DNA for the CDR3: TGCGCCAGCAGCCCGGTCCCAGGTCAGCCCCAGCATTTT. Encoded protein: CASSPVPGQPQHF. This rearrangement joins TRBV5-1 to TRBJ1-5, with D uncertain. CDR3 length: 13 residues. The germline CDR1 and CDR2 sequences are SGHRS and YFSETQ. V lost 4 bases to trimming and J lost 6 bases, with 11 bases between them.